Listed below are T cell receptor beta chains from one sample, sequenced in a study of blood T cell repertoires in COVID-19. The assay was immunoSEQ multiplex PCR, and TCRdb's table has in-frame clones only and misses some. The table lists more than 300,000 clones, 91% of them singletons, with 2.5% to 4% in the top ten. The sequencing input was peripheral blood. Receptors originate from a woman younger than 30 who had recovered from COVID-19. CDR3s include the opening cysteine and the closing phenylalanine or tryptophan. Fields, in order: CDR3 protein, CDR3 DNA, clone size, J gene, V gene, D gene. The D gene is left open where the match is weak. A row's size may be missing; if present it is once, few, many or a size class.

CASSLQGYGYTF,TGTGCCAGCAGCTTGCAGGGTTATGGCTACACCTTC,-,TRBJ1-2,TRBV5-6,-
CASSLPGRLSAVKGGNEQFF,TGCGCCAGCAGCCTCCCCGGGCGGCTTTCGGCAGTAAAAGGGGGCAATGAGCAGTTCTTC,-,TRBJ2-1,TRBV4-1,-
CATSGLGQIDEAFF,TGTGCCACCAGCGGACTGGGACAGATTGATGAAGCTTTCTTT,-,TRBJ1-1,TRBV15,TRBD1
CARSWERESPQETQYF,TGTGCCAGAAGCTGGGAGCGGGAGAGTCCCCAAGAGACCCAGTACTTC,-,TRBJ2-5,TRBV5-3,TRBD2
CASINRTHPYNSPLHF,TGCGCCAGCATCAATCGGACACATCCCTATAATTCACCCCTCCACTTT,-,TRBJ1-6,TRBV10-2,-
CASSRPTGVTDTQYF,TGTGCCAGCAGTCGACCGACAGGAGTCACAGATACGCAGTATTTT,-,TRBJ2-3,TRBV6-2/TRBV6-3,-
CASRQRGADTQYF,TGTGCCAGTAGACAGCGGGGGGCAGATACGCAGTATTTT,-,TRBJ2-3,TRBV19,TRBD2
CASSQDRAYGYTF,TGCGCCAGCAGCCAAGACAGGGCTTATGGCTACACCTTC,-,TRBJ1-2,TRBV4-3,-
CASSEFSGGSREQFF,TGTGCCAGCAGCGAATTTAGCGGGGGCTCCAGGGAGCAGTTCTTC,-,TRBJ2-1,TRBV9,TRBD2
CASSMAGDTGELFF,TGTGCCAGTAGTATGGCGGGAGATACCGGGGAGCTGTTTTTT,-,TRBJ2-2,TRBV19,TRBD2
CASSVDSNYGYTF,TGTGCCAGCAGCGTGGACAGTAACTATGGCTACACCTTC,once,TRBJ1-2,TRBV5-4,-
CAISEGGGTDTQYF,TGTGCCATCAGTGAAGGAGGGGGCACAGATACGCAGTATTTT,-,TRBJ2-3,TRBV10-3,-
CASSFIAGATYNEQFF,TGTGCCAGTAGTTTTATAGCGGGAGCCACATACAATGAGCAGTTCTTC,-,TRBJ2-1,TRBV19,TRBD2
CASSQEWTGLKLPSGYTF,TGCGCCAGCAGCCAAGAATGGACAGGCCTGAAGCTCCCCTCTGGCTACACCTTC,once,TRBJ1-2,TRBV4-3,TRBD1
CATLTGRNTEAFF,TGTGCCACTTTGACAGGGAGGAACACTGAAGCTTTCTTT,-,TRBJ1-1,TRBV19,TRBD1
CASSDPGTSAFQWAYNEQFF,TGTGCCAGCAGTGACCCAGGGACTAGCGCCTTTCAGTGGGCCTACAATGAGCAGTTCTTC,-,TRBJ2-1,TRBV2,TRBD2
CASSGGEGQLNLFF,TGTGCCAGCAGCGGAGGAGAGGGACAGCTGAATCTGTTTTTT,-,TRBJ1-4,TRBV9,TRBD1
CASSASGSRELFF,TGCGCCAGCAGTGCTAGCGGGAGTAGGGAGCTGTTTTTT,few,TRBJ2-2,TRBV10-2,TRBD2
CASTPGPGVSGIQYF,TGTGCCAGCACCCCAGGCCCCGGGGTTAGCGGCATACAGTACTTC,-,TRBJ2-5,TRBV27,-
CAWIPRGGTNYGYTF,TGTGCCTGGATCCCCAGAGGGGGAACCAACTATGGCTACACCTTC,-,TRBJ1-2,TRBV30,-
CASSMGQGGSPLHF,TGTGCCAGTAGTATGGGACAGGGGGGTTCACCCCTCCACTTT,-,TRBJ1-6,TRBV19,TRBD1
CASSAQRTGDEQFF,TGTGCCAGTAGTGCCCAACGGACAGGGGATGAGCAGTTCTTC,-,TRBJ2-1,TRBV19,TRBD1
CATSDRANNEQFF,TGTGCCACCAGTGACAGGGCCAACAATGAGCAGTTCTTC,-,TRBJ2-1,TRBV24-1,-
CASSWGRMNTEAFF,TGTGCCAGTAGTTGGGGCCGCATGAACACTGAAGCTTTCTTT,few,TRBJ1-1,TRBV19,-
CASSTQLARPYNEQFF,TGCGCCAGCAGCACCCAACTAGCTAGGCCCTACAATGAGCAGTTCTTC,-,TRBJ2-1,TRBV5-1,-
CAIRGQAGTGELFF,TGTGCCATCAGGGGACAGGCGGGGACCGGGGAGCTGTTTTTT,-,TRBJ2-2,TRBV10-3,TRBD1
CASSLVQGDTEAFF,TGTGCCAGCAGCTTGGTCCAGGGTGACACTGAAGCTTTCTTT,-,TRBJ1-1,TRBV5-4,-
CASSRGLAGNEQFF,TGTGCCAGCAGCCGGGGACTAGCGGGAAATGAGCAGTTCTTC,-,TRBJ2-1,TRBV11-3,TRBD2
CASSHASPGTEAFF,TGTGCCAGCAGCCATGCGTCCCCGGGCACTGAAGCTTTCTTT,-,TRBJ1-1,TRBV7-9,-
CASSPRTSGKRDTQYF,TGTGCCAGCAGCCCCCGGACTAGCGGGAAAAGGGATACGCAGTATTTT,-,TRBJ2-3,TRBV11-3,TRBD2
CATSAGTSRDTQYF,TGTGCCACCAGTGCCGGGACTAGCAGAGATACGCAGTATTTT,-,TRBJ2-3,TRBV24-1,TRBD2
CASSSRTRGYNEQFF,TGTGCCAGCAGCTCCCGGACTAGGGGTTACAATGAGCAGTTCTTC,-,TRBJ2-1,TRBV7-2,TRBD2
CASSEAGGSSNQPQHF,TGTGCCAGCAGTGAAGCGGGCGGGTCCAGCAATCAGCCCCAGCATTTT,-,TRBJ1-5,TRBV6-1,-
CASSPRDRETEAFF,TGTGCCAGCAGCCCTCGGGACAGGGAGACTGAAGCTTTCTTT,-,TRBJ1-1,TRBV7-9,TRBD1
CATSRGLAGGPTNEQFF,TGTGCCACCAGCAGGGGACTAGCGGGAGGGCCTACGAATGAGCAGTTCTTC,once,TRBJ2-1,TRBV15,TRBD2
CASSRHAENEQFF,TGTGCCAGCAGCCGGCATGCTGAAAATGAGCAGTTCTTC,-,TRBJ2-1,TRBV3-1/TRBV3-2,-
CATSDWTGRLHF,TGTGCCACCAGTGATTGGACAGGAAGGCTGCATTTT,-,TRBJ1-5,TRBV24-1,TRBD1
CASSLVGDRETQYF,TGTGCCAGCAGCTTAGTGGGAGATAGAGAGACCCAGTACTTC,-,TRBJ2-5,TRBV11-3,-
CASLPCRDRGRGELFF,TGTGCCAGCCTCCCCTGCCGGGACAGGGGGCGCGGGGAGCTGTTTTTT,-,TRBJ2-2,TRBV21-1,-
CASSVEVGSGGTGELFF,TGTGCCAGCAGCGTAGAAGTCGGGAGTGGGGGGACCGGGGAGCTGTTTTTT,-,TRBJ2-2,TRBV9,-
CASSSGEASTDTQYF,TGTGCCAGTAGTAGTGGAGAAGCTAGCACAGATACGCAGTATTTT,-,TRBJ2-3,TRBV19,-
CASSQDAGFNEKLFF,TGCGCCAGCAGCCAAGACGCAGGGTTTAATGAAAAACTGTTTTTT,-,TRBJ1-4,TRBV4-3,-
CASTQGVEAFF,TGTGCCAGCACCCAGGGGGTTGAAGCTTTCTTT,-,TRBJ1-1,TRBV6-5,TRBD1
CASSPGSGAHFTQYF,TGTGCCAGCAGCCCCGGTAGCGGAGCCCATTTTACGCAGTATTTT,-,TRBJ2-3,TRBV7-6,-
CASSQTGGPYTEAFF,TGCGCCAGCAGCCAAACAGGGGGCCCGTACACTGAAGCTTTCTTT,once,TRBJ1-1,TRBV4-3,TRBD1
CASSQELVAALNTGELFF,TGCGCCAGCAGCCAAGAGTTGGTAGCAGCGCTGAACACCGGGGAGCTGTTTTTT,-,TRBJ2-2,TRBV4-3,-
CASSPWGRTEAFF,TGCGCCAGCAGCCCTTGGGGGCGAACTGAAGCTTTCTTT,-,TRBJ1-1,TRBV5-1,-
CASSPQWGRYTGELFF,TGTGCCAGCAGCCCGCAGTGGGGCCGGTACACCGGGGAGCTGTTTTTT,-,TRBJ2-2,TRBV14,-
CASGRGRDSPLHF,TGTGCCAGCGGCAGGGGGCGAGATTCACCCCTCCACTTT,-,TRBJ1-6,TRBV6-5,TRBD1
CASSQGTGEDGYTF,TGTGCCAGCAGTCAAGGGACAGGGGAAGATGGCTACACCTTC,once,TRBJ1-2,TRBV27,TRBD1
CASSSDRGRNTIYF,TGTGCCAGCAGTTCCGACAGGGGGCGAAACACCATATATTTT,once,TRBJ1-3,TRBV7-9,TRBD1
CASSSGTGAEAFF,TGTGCCAGCTCTTCCGGGACAGGGGCTGAAGCTTTCTTT,-,TRBJ1-1,TRBV9,TRBD1
CASSLTGQATYGYTF,TGTGCCAGCAGCTTAACCGGACAGGCCACTTATGGCTACACCTTC,-,TRBJ1-2,TRBV11-3,TRBD1
CASSQDATSGSLTDTQYF,TGTGCCAGCAGCCAAGATGCCACTAGCGGGAGCCTCACAGATACGCAGTATTTT,-,TRBJ2-3,TRBV3-1/TRBV3-2,TRBD2
CASSLGRDRGREEQFF,TGTGCCAGCAGCTTGGGCCGGGACAGGGGGCGCGAAGAGCAGTTCTTC,-,TRBJ2-1,TRBV7-8,TRBD1
CASRRQGEAGELFF,TGTGCCAGCAGGCGACAGGGGGAAGCCGGGGAGCTGTTTTTT,-,TRBJ2-2,TRBV3-1/TRBV3-2,TRBD1
CASSDWSGRARNEQFF,TGTGCCAGCAGTGACTGGAGCGGGAGGGCCCGGAATGAGCAGTTCTTC,-,TRBJ2-1,TRBV6-4,TRBD2
CASSTGGYGYTF,TGTGCCAGCAGTACAGGGGGCTATGGCTACACCTTC,-,TRBJ1-2,TRBV5-6,TRBD1
CASSVEGVSEQFF,TGTGCCAGCAGTGTCGAAGGAGTGAGTGAGCAGTTCTTC,-,TRBJ2-1,TRBV6-4,-